This T cell receptor (beta chain) came from a study of molecular identifiers for immune sequencing clone quantification. General study results and limits: Investigators reportedly could detect spiked Jurkat TCR RNA from one cell among around 900,000 naive cells. Effector cells kept over 97% of their molecules in clones above 20 RNA copies, while naive cells kept under 1% there.

As to this clonotype: The antigen remains undetermined.

The CDR3 runs 13 residues. With V trimmed by 2 bases and J by 3 bases, 1 base remained unmatched. CDR1 and CDR2 (germline): SQVTM, ANQGSEA. TCRdb called the PCR reads again in MiXCR, with one record for every CDR3 protein. The data show approximately 90,000 distinct CDR3 sequences, with around 20% seen just once and 1% to 1.2% held by the top ten. Preparation of naive CD8 libraries involved roughly 18,000 to 1,100,000 sorted cells and 10%, 30% or 50% RNA. This TCR was sampled from a human donor in good health. Some libraries in this study had Jurkat cell RNA spiked in. The chain links TRBV29-1 to TRBJ2-7, with 10 nucleotides matching TRBD2. The specimen sequenced was naive CD8+ T cells from blood, with Jurkat cell RNA spiked in. Subset reported: FACS-sorted CD8+CD4-CCR7+CD45RA+ naive T cells. The CDR3 coding sequence is TGCAGCGTTGAATGGACTAGCGGCTACGAGCAGTACTTC. Protein sequence: CSVEWTSGYEQYF.